This T cell receptor beta chain was identified during a study of blood T cell repertoires in COVID-19. About the research overall: Italy, Spain and the United States were the sources of the convalescent and acute COVID-19 samples. PBMCs, B-cell-depleted T cells, or T cells provided the cDNA or gDNA that made up the material.

The CDR3 consists of 14 residues. Trimming pared 3 bases from V and 3 bases from J, leaving 11 bases between. Germline V gives CDR1 LNHDA, CDR2 SQIVND (reference sequence). As processed by the authors: Reference gene primer amplification gave nucleated cell count estimates. The data were produced by immunoSEQ multiplex PCR, yet TCRdb's version contains in-frame clones alone and is incomplete. The V and J calls and clone size were taken over from that table, and D and trimming were inferred from the DNA. Of approximately 190,000 clones in the sample, approximately 79% were seen once. The receptor was isolated from a man in his 60s with active or convalescent COVID-19. V gene TRBV19 combines with J gene TRBJ1-1; TRBD1 might be the D (6 bases). Sample: peripheral blood. CDR3 loop: CASSMRAGDTEAFF. The CDR3 DNA follows: TGTGCCAGTAGTATGCGGGCAGGGGACACTGAAGCTTTCTTT. The whole variable domain, remainder taken from reference TRBV19 and TRBJ1-1, is DGGITQSPKYLFRKEGQNVTLSCEQNLNHDAMYWYRQDPGQGLRLIYYSQIVNDFQKGDIAEGYSVSREKKESFPLTVTSAQKNPTAFYLCASSMRAGDTEAFFGQGTRLTVV.